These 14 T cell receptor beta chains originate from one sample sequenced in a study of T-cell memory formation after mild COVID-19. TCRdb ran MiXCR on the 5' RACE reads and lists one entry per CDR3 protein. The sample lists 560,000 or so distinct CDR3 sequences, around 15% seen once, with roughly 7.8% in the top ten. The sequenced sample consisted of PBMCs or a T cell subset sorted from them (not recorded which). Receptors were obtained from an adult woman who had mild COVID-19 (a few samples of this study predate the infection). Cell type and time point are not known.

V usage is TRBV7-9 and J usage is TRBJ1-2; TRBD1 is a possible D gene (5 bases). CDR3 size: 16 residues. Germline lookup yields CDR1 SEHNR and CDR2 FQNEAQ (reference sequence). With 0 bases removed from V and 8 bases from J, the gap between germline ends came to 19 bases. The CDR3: CASSLALSQGVEGYTF. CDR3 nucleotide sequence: TGTGCCAGCAGCTTAGCGCTATCCCAGGGCGTCGAGGGCTACACCTTC. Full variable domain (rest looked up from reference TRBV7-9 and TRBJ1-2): DTGVSQNPRHKITKRGQNVTFRCDPISEHNRLYWYRQTLGQGPEFLTYFQNEAQLEKSRLLSDRFSAERPKGSFSTLEIQRTEQGDSAMYLCASSLALSQGVEGYTFGSGTRLTVV.

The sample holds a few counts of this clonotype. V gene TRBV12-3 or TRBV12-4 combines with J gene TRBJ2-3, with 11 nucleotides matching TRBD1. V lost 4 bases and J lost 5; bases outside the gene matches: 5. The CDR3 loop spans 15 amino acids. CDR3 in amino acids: CASSSWGQGEDTQYF. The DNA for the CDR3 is TGTGCCAGCAGTTCTTGGGGACAGGGGGAAGATACGCAGTATTTT.

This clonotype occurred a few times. The CDR3 protein is CASRYRDTGSGNTIYF. As DNA, the CDR3 is TGTGCCAGCAGATACCGGGACACCGGCTCTGGAAACACCATATATTTT. The J gene is TRBJ1-3, the V gene TRBV2; D is possibly TRBD1 (6 bases). Germline CDR1 and CDR2: SNHLY and FYNNEI. This CDR3 region has 16 residues. Deletions cut 6 bases from V and 0 bases from J, with 15 bases between. The variable domain in full, with the rest retrieved from reference TRBV2 and TRBJ1-3, is EPEVTQTPSHQVTQMGQEVILRCVPISNHLYFYWYRQILGQKVEFLVSFYNNEISEKSEIFDDQFSVERPDGSNFTLKIRSTKLEDSAMYFCASRYRDTGSGNTIYFGEGSWLTVV.

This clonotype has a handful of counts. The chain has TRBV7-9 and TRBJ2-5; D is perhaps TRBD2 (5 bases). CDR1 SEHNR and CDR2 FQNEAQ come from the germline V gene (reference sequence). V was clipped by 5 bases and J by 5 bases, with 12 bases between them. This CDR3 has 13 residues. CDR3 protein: CASSIRRRETQYF. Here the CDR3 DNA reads TGTGCCAGCAGCATAAGACGGAGGGAGACCCAGTACTTC.

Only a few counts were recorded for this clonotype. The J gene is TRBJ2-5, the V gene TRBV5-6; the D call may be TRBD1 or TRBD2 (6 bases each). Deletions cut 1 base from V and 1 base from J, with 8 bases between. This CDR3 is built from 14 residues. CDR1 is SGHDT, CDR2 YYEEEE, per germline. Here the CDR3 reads CASSLRGLQETQYF. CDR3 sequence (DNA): TGTGCCAGCAGCTTGCGGGGGCTCCAAGAGACCCAGTACTTC.

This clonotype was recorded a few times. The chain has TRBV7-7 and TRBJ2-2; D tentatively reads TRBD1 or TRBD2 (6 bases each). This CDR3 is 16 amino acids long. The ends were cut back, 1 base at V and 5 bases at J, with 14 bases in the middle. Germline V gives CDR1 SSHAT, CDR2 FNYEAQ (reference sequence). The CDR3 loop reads CASSLGGAQGTGELFF. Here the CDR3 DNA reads TGTGCCAGCAGCTTAGGGGGGGCGCAAGGAACCGGGGAGCTGTTTTTT.

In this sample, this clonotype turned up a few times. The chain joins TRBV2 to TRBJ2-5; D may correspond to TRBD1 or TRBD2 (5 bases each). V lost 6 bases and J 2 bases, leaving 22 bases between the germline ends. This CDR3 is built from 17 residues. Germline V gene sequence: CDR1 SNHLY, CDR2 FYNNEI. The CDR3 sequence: CASSLKGRSGIQETQYF. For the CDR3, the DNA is TGTGCCAGCAGCCTGAAGGGACGGTCCGGAATACAAGAGACCCAGTACTTC.

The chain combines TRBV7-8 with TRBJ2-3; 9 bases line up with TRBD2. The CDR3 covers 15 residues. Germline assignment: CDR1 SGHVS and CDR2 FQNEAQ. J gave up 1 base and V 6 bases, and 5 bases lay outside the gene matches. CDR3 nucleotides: TGTGCCAGCAGGGCGAAGCGGGGGGGCACAGATACGCAGTATTTT. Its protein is CASRAKRGGTDTQYF.

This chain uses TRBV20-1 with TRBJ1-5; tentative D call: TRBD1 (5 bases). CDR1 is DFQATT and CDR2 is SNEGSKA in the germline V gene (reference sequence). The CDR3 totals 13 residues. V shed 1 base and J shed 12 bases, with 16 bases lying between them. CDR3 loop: CSARGSAGDIQHF. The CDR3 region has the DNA TGCAGTGCTAGAGGGTCTGCGGGGGATATCCAGCATTTT.

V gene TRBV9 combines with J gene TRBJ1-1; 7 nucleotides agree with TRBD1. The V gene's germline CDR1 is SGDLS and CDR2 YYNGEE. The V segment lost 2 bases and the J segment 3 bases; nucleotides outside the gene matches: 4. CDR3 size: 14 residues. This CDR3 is CASSVQGGYTEAFF. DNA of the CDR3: TGTGCCAGCAGCGTCCAGGGGGGGTACACTGAAGCTTTCTTT.

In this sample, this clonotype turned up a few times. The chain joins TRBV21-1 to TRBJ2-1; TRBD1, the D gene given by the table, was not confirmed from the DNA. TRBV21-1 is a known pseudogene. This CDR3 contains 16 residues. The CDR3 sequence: CASSKRGQGADNEQFF. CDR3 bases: TGTGCCAGCAGCAAACGAGGACAGGGGGCAGACAATGAGCAGTTCTTC.

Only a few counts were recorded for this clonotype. CDR3 bases: TGCGCCAGCAGCTTGGGGGGCGGCGGACTCCAAGAGACCCAGTACTTC. This gives the protein CASSLGGGGLQETQYF. The gene calls are TRBV5-1 and TRBJ2-5; D tentatively fits TRBD1 or TRBD2 (5 bases each). Germline V CDR1 and CDR2: SGHRS, YFSETQ. The CDR3 consists of 16 residues. The V and J ends lost 0 bases and 1 base respectively, with 13 bases between them.

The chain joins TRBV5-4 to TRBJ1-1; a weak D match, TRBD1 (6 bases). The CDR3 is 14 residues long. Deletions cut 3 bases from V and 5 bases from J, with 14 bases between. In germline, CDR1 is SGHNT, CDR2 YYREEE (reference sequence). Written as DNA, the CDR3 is TGTGCCAGCAGCTCAGAGCAGGGGAGTACTGAAGCTTTCTTT. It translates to CASSSEQGSTEAFF.

CDR3 sequence (DNA): TGTGCCAGCAGCCCAGATAGCGGGAGTCCGAATGAGCAGTTCTTC. It encodes CASSPDSGSPNEQFF. The chain uses TRBV9 and TRBJ2-1; TRBD2 agrees at 9 bases. This CDR3 comprises 15 residues. CDR1 is SGDLS and CDR2 is YYNGEE in the germline V gene. The trim removed 4 bases at V and 7 bases at J, leaving 9 bases unmatched.